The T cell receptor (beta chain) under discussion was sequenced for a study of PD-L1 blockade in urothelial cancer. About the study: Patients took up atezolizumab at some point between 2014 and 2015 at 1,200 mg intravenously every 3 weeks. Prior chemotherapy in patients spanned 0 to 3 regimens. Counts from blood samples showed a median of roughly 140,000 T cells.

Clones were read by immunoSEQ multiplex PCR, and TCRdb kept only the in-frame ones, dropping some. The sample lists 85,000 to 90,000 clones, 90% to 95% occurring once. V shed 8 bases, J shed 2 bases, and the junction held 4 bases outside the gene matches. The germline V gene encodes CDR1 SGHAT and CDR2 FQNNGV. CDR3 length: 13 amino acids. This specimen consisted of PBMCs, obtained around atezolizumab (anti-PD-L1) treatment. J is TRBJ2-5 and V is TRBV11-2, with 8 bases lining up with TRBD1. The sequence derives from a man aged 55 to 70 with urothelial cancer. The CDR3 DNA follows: TGTGCCAGCGGACAGGGAAGTCAAGAGACCCAGTACTTC. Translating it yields CASGQGSQETQYF.